These 8 T cell receptor beta chains were all obtained from the same sample, sequenced in a study of T-cell memory formation after mild COVID-19. TCRdb independently ran MiXCR on the 5' RACE reads; one entry per CDR3 protein. The sample yields about 250,000 distinct CDR3 sequences, about 20% seen once. Sequencing was carried out using PBMCs or a T cell subset sorted from them (not recorded which). Every receptor here comes from a man in his late teens or twenties who had mild COVID-19 (a few samples of this study predate the infection). Cell type and time point are not known.

This clonotype was counted between two and nine times. J is TRBJ2-7 and V is TRBV4-3, with 7 positions matching TRBD1. Germline-derived CDR1 and CDR2 are LGHNA and YSLEER. Trimming at V came to 4 bases and at J to 4 bases, leaving 7 bases not matched to a gene. The CDR3 runs to 14 residues. DNA of the CDR3: TGCGCCAGCAGCCGCGGACAGGTAGCATACGAGCAGTACTTC. Its translation is CASSRGQVAYEQYF.

J is TRBJ1-2 and V is TRBV7-3; D gene unclear. Germline CDR1 and CDR2: SGHTA and FQGTGA. The CDR3 extends over 13 amino acids. The V end was cut by 5 bases, the J end by 3 bases, with 10 bases between. The CDR3 DNA follows: TGTGCCAGCAGCCTTACAGTTGACTATGGCTACACCTTC. Translation: CASSLTVDYGYTF.

This clonotype has ten or more counts. The V and J genes are TRBV25-1 and TRBJ1-5; no reliable D call. Trimming removed 4 bases at V and 3 bases at J, with 7 bases between. The V gene's germline CDR1 is MGHDK and CDR2 SYGVNS. The CDR3 has 13 amino acids. CDR3 in DNA: TGTGCCAGCAGTGCGGCAGCCAATCAGCCCCAGCATTTT. Translating gives CASSAAANQPQHF.

Only a few counts were recorded for this clonotype. The chain links TRBV4-2 to TRBJ2-6, with D hard to call. Germline loops: CDR1 LGHNA, CDR2 YNFKEQ. This CDR3 spans 16 amino acids. Trimming stripped 0 bases from V and 0 bases from J, with 6 bases between. CDR3 in DNA: TGTGCCAGCAGCCAAGATAGGATCTCTGGGGCCAACGTCCTGACTTTC. This gives the protein CASSQDRISGANVLTF.

This chain links TRBV3-1 with TRBJ2-7; D uncertain. Germline-derived CDR1 and CDR2 are LGHDT and YNNKEL (reference sequence). Between the trimmed V and J ends, which lost 2 bases and 1 base, there was a span of 15 bases. This CDR3 is built from 16 residues. The CDR3 protein is CASSQLDRKISYEQYV. In DNA, the CDR3 is TGTGCCAGCAGCCAACTCGACCGTAAAATTTCCTACGAGCAGTACGTC.

The chain uses TRBV10-3 and TRBJ1-2; D might be TRBD1 (6 bases). Germline-derived CDR1 and CDR2 are ENHRY and SYGVKD. The CDR3 loop spans 13 amino acids. Trimming removed 3 bases from V and 8 bases from J, with 13 bases in between. In nucleotides, the CDR3 is TGTGCCATCAGTGACCCGGGGGCGGACGGCTACACCTTC. This codes for CAISDPGADGYTF.

The genes are TRBV20-1 and TRBJ2-3; tentative D call: TRBD2 (6 bases). V lost 6 bases and J 6 bases, leaving 19 bases between the germline ends. From germline, CDR1 is DFQATT and CDR2 SNEGSKA (reference sequence). The CDR3 consists of 14 residues. CDR3: CSAPPGAGIDTQYF. The CDR3 nucleotides are TGCAGTGCCCCCCCAGGAGCGGGCATTGATACGCAGTATTTT.

This clonotype has a handful of counts. The chain couples TRBV4-2 to TRBJ2-3, with D unresolved. Trimming removed 4 bases at V and 2 bases at J, with 10 bases between. Germline V gene data show CDR1 as LGHNA and CDR2 as YNFKEQ. This CDR3 has 14 residues. CDR3 protein: CASSPSESTDTQYF. CDR3 nucleotides: TGTGCCAGCAGCCCGAGCGAGTCCACAGATACGCAGTATTTT.